These 5 T cell receptor beta chains came from one sample sequenced in a study of human T cells and chemical hapten exposure (dated by TCRdb to the early 2020s). The method was RACE. Instrument used: NextSeq 500. Using fastp at Q25 and MiXCR, TCRdb reprocessed the public reads and kept productive beta chains. Identical CDR3 protein sequences are pooled into one entry, listed with their most common genes and DNA. The table for this sample lists 35,000 to 55,000 distinct CDR3 sequences; 3.5% to 4% of them were counted only once. Around 5.7% of the sample comes from the top ten. In light of the paper, this sample's time point label describes: healthy volunteer bleed at 6 weeks. Total RNA was isolated from unfractionated whole blood collected in Tempus Blood RNA tubes. The material sequenced was whole blood. The source of these receptors is a human donor in good health. Some clones in this sample may be carry-over from other donors' samples.

This clonotype has ten or more counts. J is TRBJ2-7 and V is TRBV7-9, with D hard to call. There are 12 residues in the CDR3. Trimming removed 5 bases at V and 4 bases at J, with 9 bases between. Germline assignment: CDR1 SEHNR and CDR2 FQNEAQ (reference sequence). CDR3 DNA sequence: TGTGCCAGCAGCCCAAATAAGTACGAGCAGTACTTC. Its translation is CASSPNKYEQYF. Variable domain in full (rest from reference TRBV7-9 and TRBJ2-7): DTGVSQNPRHKITKRGQNVTFRCDPISEHNRLYWYRQTLGQGPEFLTYFQNEAQLEKSRLLSDRFSAERPKGSFSTLEIQRTEQGDSAMYLCASSPNKYEQYFGPGTRLTVT.

This clonotype was seen more than once but under ten times. The rearrangement joins TRBV28 to TRBJ1-1; D may be TRBD1 (5 bases). Trimming removed 6 bases from V and 3 bases from J, with 5 bases in between. Germline V gives CDR1 MDHEN, CDR2 SYDVKM. The CDR3 spans 11 residues. The CDR3 DNA is TGTGCCAGCAGGGGGGACACTGAAGCTTTCTTT. Amino acids: CASRGDTEAFF. Using reference TRBV28 and TRBJ1-1 for the parts outside the CDR3, the full variable domain is DVKVTQSSRYLVKRTGEKVFLECVQDMDHENMFWYRQDPGLGLRLIYFSYDVKMKEKGDIPEGYSVSREKKERFSLILESASTNQTSMYLCASRGDTEAFFGQGTRLTVV.

The rearrangement links TRBV7-9 to TRBJ1-2; D perhaps matches TRBD1 (5 bases). CDR1 and CDR2 from the germline V gene are SEHNR and FQNEAQ (reference sequence). The CDR3 has 13 residues. Trimming removed 2 bases at V and 7 bases at J, with 11 bases between. CDR3 in DNA: TGTGCCAGCAGCTTACGGGACGGTGGTGGCTACACCTTC. It codes for CASSLRDGGGYTF.

This clonotype was found many times. The V call is TRBV11-2, the J call TRBJ2-5, with 11 positions matching TRBD2. Germline V lookup: CDR1 SGHAT, CDR2 FQNNGV. CDR3 length: 17 amino acids. After removal of 3 bases from V and 4 bases from J, the junction contained 10 bases not matched to a gene. As DNA, the CDR3 is TGTGCCAGCAGCTTGAGTCATAGCGGGAGGGCCGTAGAGACCCAGTACTTC. This encodes CASSLSHSGRAVETQYF.

This clonotype was observed at least ten times. The chain carries TRBV6-5 and TRBJ1-4; D gene uncertain. Germline CDR1 MNHEY, CDR2 SVGAGI. The V end was cut by 8 bases, the J end by 8 bases, with 9 bases between. The CDR3 length is 11 residues. The CDR3 DNA reads TGTGCCAGCCGCCGTGGAGAAAAACTGTTTTTT. Amino acid sequence: CASRRGEKLFF.